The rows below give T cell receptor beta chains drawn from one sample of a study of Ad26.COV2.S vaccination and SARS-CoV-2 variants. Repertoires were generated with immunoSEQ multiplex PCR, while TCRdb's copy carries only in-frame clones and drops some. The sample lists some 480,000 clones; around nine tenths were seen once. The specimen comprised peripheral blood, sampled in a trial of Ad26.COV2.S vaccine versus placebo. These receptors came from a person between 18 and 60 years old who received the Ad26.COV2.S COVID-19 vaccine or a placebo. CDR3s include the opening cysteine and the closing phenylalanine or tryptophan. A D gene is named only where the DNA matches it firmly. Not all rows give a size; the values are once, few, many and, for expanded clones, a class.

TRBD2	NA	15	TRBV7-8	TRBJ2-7	CASSWGLAQVGGQYF	TGTGCCAGCAGCTGGGGACTAGCGCAGGTGGGGGGGCAGTACTTC
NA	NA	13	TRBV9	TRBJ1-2	CASSVVPDYGYTF	TGTGCCAGCAGCGTAGTACCGGACTATGGCTACACCTTC
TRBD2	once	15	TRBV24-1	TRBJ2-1	CATSVRTSGTDEQFF	TGTGCCACCAGTGTTAGGACTAGCGGGACCGATGAGCAGTTCTTC
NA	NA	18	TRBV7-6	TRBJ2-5	CASSLGGGLAAFQETQYF	TGTGCCAGCAGCTTAGGAGGGGGCCTAGCGGCCTTTCAAGAGACCCAGTACTTC
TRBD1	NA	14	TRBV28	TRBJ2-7	CASTIGQGPYEQYF	TGTGCCAGCACCATAGGACAGGGGCCCTACGAGCAGTACTTC
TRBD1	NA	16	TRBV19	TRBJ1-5	CASSPLRGSGNQPQHF	TGTGCCAGTAGTCCCCTCAGGGGGTCGGGCAATCAGCCCCAGCATTTT
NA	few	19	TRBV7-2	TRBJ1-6	CASSSRPANRLGFDSPLHF	TGTGCCAGCAGCTCCAGACCAGCGAACCGATTGGGGTTTGATTCACCCCTCCACTTT
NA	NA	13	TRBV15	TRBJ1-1	CATSRDWLGRAFF	TGTGCCACCAGCAGAGATTGGTTGGGGCGAGCTTTCTTT
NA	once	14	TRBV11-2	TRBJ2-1	CASSFAGTYNEQFF	TGTGCCAGCAGCTTCGCAGGGACCTACAATGAGCAGTTCTTC
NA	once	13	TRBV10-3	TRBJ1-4	CAISESGGEKLFF	TGTGCCATCAGTGAGTCGGGGGGTGAAAAACTGTTTTTT
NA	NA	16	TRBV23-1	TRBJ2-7	CASSQPSQGPPYEQYF	TGCGCCAGCAGTCAACCCTCCCAGGGACCCCCCTACGAGCAGTACTTC
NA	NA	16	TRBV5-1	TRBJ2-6	CASSAGRNSGANVLTF	TGCGCCAGCAGCGCCGGACGGAACTCTGGGGCCAACGTCCTGACTTTC
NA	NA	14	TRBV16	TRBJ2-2	CASSQFPSGGELFF	TGTGCCAGCAGCCAATTTCCTTCGGGCGGGGAGCTGTTTTTT
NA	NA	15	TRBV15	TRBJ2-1	CATSRDRLANNEQFF	TGTGCCACCAGCAGAGATCGCCTAGCGAATAATGAGCAGTTCTTC
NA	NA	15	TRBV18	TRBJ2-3	CASSPPRDNTDTQYF	TGTGCCAGCTCACCACCTAGGGACAACACAGATACGCAGTATTTT
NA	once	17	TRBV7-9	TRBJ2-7	CASSLPRRAASSYEQYF	TGTGCCAGCAGCTTACCGCGTCGAGCGGCGAGCTCCTACGAGCAGTACTTC
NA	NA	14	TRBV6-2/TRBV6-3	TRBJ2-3	CASSYDGGTDTQYF	TGTGCCAGCAGTTACGATGGGGGCACAGATACGCAGTATTTT
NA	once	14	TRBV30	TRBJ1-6	CACFKGLGNSPLHF	TGTGCCTGTTTCAAGGGATTGGGAAATTCACCCCTCCACTTT
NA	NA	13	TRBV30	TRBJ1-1	CAWSAGFDTEAFF	TGTGCCTGGAGCGCGGGGTTTGACACTGAAGCTTTCTTT
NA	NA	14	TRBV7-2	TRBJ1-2	CASSLGPQGYGYTF	TGTGCCAGCAGCCTGGGTCCCCAGGGGTATGGCTACACCTTC
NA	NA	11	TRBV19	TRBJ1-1	CASSIPTEAFF	TGTGCCAGTAGTATCCCCACTGAAGCTTTCTTT
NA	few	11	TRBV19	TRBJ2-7	CASSSKYEQYF	TGTGCCAGTAGTAGCAAATACGAGCAGTACTTC
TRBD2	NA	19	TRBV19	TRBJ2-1	CASSIEAGGPIGSYNEQFF	TGTGCCAGTAGTATAGAAGCGGGAGGGCCGATAGGTTCCTACAATGAGCAGTTCTTC
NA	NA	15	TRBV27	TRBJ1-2	CASSGWGNSHYGYTF	TGTGCCAGCAGTGGATGGGGGAATTCCCACTATGGCTACACCTTC
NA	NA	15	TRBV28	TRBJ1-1	CASSSPLRKNTEAFF	TGTGCCAGCAGTTCCCCCCTAAGGAAAAACACTGAAGCTTTCTTT
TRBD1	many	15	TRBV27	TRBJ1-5	CASSSGTGGNQPQHF	TGTGCCAGCAGTTCGGGGACAGGGGGCAATCAGCCCCAGCATTTT
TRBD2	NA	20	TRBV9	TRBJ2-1	CASSVTGTSGRGASYNEQFF	TGTGCCAGCAGCGTAACCGGGACTAGCGGGAGGGGGGCCTCCTACAATGAGCAGTTCTTC
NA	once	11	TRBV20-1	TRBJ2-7	CSAKTGYEQYF	TGCAGTGCAAAGACAGGCTACGAGCAGTACTTC
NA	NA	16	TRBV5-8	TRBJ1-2	CASSLVGRQDNYGYTF	TGTGCCAGCAGCTTGGTTGGTCGCCAAGATAACTATGGCTACACCTTC
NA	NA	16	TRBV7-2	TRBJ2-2	CASSLLVGANTGELFF	TGTGCCAGCAGCTTATTGGTGGGCGCGAACACCGGGGAGCTGTTTTTT
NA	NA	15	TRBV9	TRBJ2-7	CASSVATGNAYEQYF	TGTGCCAGCAGCGTAGCTACGGGTAACGCCTACGAGCAGTACTTC
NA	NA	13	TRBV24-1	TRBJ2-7	CATSDTGKHEQYF	TGTGCCACCAGTGATACAGGGAAACACGAGCAGTACTTC
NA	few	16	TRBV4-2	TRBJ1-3	CASSQKATGAGNTIYF	TGTGCCAGCAGCCAAAAGGCTACCGGGGCTGGAAACACCATATATTTT
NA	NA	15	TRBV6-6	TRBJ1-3	CASGGTGSPGNTIYF	TGTGCCAGCGGAGGAACAGGTTCCCCTGGAAACACCATATATTTT
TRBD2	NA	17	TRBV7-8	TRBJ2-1	CASSSVAGRGSYNEQFF	TGTGCCAGCAGCTCCGTTGCGGGGAGGGGATCCTACAATGAGCAGTTCTTC
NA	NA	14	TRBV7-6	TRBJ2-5	CASRPWPHWETQYF	TGTGCCAGCAGACCTTGGCCGCACTGGGAGACCCAGTACTTC
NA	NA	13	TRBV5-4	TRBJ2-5	CASSSPVMETQYF	TGTGCCAGCAGCTCTCCCGTAATGGAGACCCAGTACTTC
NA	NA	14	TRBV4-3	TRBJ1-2	CASSQARDLSGYTF	TGCGCCAGCAGCCAAGCCCGGGACTTGAGTGGCTACACCTTC
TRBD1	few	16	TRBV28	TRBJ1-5	CASSSELRGRGQPQHF	TGTGCCAGCAGTTCCGAACTCAGGGGGCGCGGACAGCCCCAGCATTTT
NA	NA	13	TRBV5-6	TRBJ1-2	CATVRGGRTGYTF	TGTGCCACCGTTAGGGGCGGGAGAACTGGCTACACCTTC
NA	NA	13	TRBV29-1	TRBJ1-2	CSVGEGGIGGYTF	TGCAGCGTTGGGGAGGGAGGGATAGGTGGCTACACCTTC
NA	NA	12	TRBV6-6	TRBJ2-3	CASTAGASSQYF	TGTGCCAGCACCGCGGGGGCGTCTTCGCAGTATTTT
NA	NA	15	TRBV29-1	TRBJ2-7	CSVESARGVTYEQYF	TGCAGCGTTGAATCCGCCAGGGGGGTAACCTACGAGCAGTACTTC
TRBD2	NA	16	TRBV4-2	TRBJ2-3	CASSQTLATATYTQYF	TGTGCCAGCAGCCAGACACTAGCGACAGCAACTTATACGCAGTATTTT
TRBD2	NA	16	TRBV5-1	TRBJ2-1	CASSLTLAGAYNEQFF	TGCGCCAGCAGCCTCACACTAGCGGGAGCCTACAATGAGCAGTTCTTC
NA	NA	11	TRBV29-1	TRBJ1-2	CSVVGDYGYTF	TGCAGCGTTGTTGGGGACTATGGCTACACCTTC
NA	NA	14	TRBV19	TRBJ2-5	CASSPWGSTETQYF	TGTGCCAGTAGTCCCTGGGGCTCAACGGAGACCCAGTACTTC
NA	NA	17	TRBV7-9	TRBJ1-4	CASSLARSTATNEKLFF	TGTGCCAGCAGCTTAGCACGGTCAACAGCAACTAATGAAAAACTGTTTTTT
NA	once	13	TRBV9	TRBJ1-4	CASSVGTNEKLFF	TGTGCCAGCAGCGTAGGAACTAATGAAAAACTGTTTTTT
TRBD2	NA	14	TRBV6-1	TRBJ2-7	CASRASGSSYEQYF	TGTGCCAGCAGGGCTAGCGGGAGCTCCTACGAGCAGTACTTC
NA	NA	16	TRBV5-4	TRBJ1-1	CASSLFIGGRGTEAFF	TGTGCCAGCAGCTTGTTCATCGGGGGCAGGGGCACTGAAGCTTTCTTT
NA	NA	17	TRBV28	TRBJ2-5	CASSKRGGSLVGETQYF	TGTGCCAGCAGTAAACGGGGCGGTTCTCTAGTAGGAGAGACCCAGTACTTC
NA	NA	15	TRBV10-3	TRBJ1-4	CAISERSVHNEKLFF	TGTGCCATCAGTGAGCGGTCCGTCCATAATGAAAAACTGTTTTTT
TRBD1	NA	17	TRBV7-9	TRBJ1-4	CASRRHYGTGGNEKLFF	TGTGCCAGCAGACGCCACTACGGGACAGGCGGTAATGAAAAACTGTTTTTT
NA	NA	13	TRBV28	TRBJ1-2	CASSPRPGGTATF	TGTGCCAGCAGTCCCCGCCCGGGGGGCACTGCGACCTTC
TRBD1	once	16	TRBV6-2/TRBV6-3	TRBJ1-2	CASSYYDRGGVYGYTF	TGTGCCAGCAGTTACTACGACAGGGGGGGCGTCTATGGCTACACCTTC
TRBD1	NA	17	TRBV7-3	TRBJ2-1	CASSLYRFGQGANEQFF	TGTGCCAGCAGCTTATATCGGTTCGGGCAGGGGGCAAATGAGCAGTTCTTC